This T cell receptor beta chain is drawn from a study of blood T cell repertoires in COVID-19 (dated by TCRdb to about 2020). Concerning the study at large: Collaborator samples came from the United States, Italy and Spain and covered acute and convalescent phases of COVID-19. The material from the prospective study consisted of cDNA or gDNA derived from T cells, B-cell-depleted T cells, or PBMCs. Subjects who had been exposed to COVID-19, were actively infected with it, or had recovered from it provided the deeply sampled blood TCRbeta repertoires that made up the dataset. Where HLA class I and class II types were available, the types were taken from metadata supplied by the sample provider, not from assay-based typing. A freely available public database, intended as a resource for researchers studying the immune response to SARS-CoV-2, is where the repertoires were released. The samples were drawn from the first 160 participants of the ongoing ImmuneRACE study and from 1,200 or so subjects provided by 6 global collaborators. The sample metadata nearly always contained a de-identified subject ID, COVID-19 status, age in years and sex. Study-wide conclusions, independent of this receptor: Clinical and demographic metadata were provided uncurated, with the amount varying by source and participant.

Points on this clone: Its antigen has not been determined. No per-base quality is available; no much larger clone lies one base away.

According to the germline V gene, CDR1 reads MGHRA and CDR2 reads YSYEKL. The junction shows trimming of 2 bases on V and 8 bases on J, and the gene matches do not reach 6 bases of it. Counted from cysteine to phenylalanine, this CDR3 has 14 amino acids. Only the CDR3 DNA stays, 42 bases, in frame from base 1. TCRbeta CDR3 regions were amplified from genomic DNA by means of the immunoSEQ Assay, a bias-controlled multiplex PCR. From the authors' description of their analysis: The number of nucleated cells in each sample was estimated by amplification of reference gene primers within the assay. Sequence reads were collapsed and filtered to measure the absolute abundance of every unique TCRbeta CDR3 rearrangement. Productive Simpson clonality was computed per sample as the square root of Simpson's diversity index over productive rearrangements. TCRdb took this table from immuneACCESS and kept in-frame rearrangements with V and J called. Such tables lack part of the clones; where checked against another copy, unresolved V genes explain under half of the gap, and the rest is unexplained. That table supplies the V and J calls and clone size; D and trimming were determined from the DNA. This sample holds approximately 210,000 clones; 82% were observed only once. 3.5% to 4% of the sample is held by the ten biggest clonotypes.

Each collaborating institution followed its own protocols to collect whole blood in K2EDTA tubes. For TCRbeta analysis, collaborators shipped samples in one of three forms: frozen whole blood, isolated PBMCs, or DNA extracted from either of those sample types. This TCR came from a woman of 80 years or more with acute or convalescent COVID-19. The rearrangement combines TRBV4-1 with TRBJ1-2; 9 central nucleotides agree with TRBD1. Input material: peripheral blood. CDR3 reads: CASSQFGQGRGYTF. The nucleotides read TGCGCCAGCAGCCAATTTGGACAGGGGAGGGGCTACACCTTC.